This TCR beta chain came from a study of blood T cell repertoires in COVID-19. Turning to the study itself: Sites across the United States, Italy and Spain contributed samples from acute and convalescent COVID-19. Sources were T cells, B-cell-depleted T cells, or PBMCs; the material itself was cDNA or gDNA.

Germline CDR1 LGHDT, CDR2 YNNKEL (reference sequence). This CDR3 region has 16 residues. Trimming cost V 2 bases and J 4 bases, with 17 bases left between them. Cohort assignment relied on participant-reported clinical history. Assay used: immunoSEQ multiplex PCR; TCRdb lists only in-frame clones, some missing. The sample has fewer than 300,000 clones, around 90% seen once; the top ten hold around 1.1%. The sequenced sample consisted of PBMCs or T cells enriched from blood (not recorded which). The TCR was taken from a woman in her thirties who had recovered from COVID-19. The chain employs TRBV3-1 (or the pseudogene TRBV3-2) and TRBJ1-1; D not certain. In nucleotides, the CDR3 is TGTGCCAGCAGCCAACCGCAAGGGCTCGGGGTCACTGAAGCTTTCTTT. It specifies CASSQPQGLGVTEAFF.